This T cell receptor beta chain was identified during a study of Graves' ophthalmopathy and Graves' hyperthyroidism. General study points: Progression of ophthalmopathy was predicted by the model with 70% to 71% sensitivity and around 72% specificity. Clonotypes were expanded in thyroid at above 0.001 frequency, and most also appeared in blood.

Amplification of the TCR beta CDR3 regions used RNA transcripts (as template). An initial RT-PCR round employing HTBI primers preceded a second-round multiplex PCR. From the multiplex PCR reads, TCRdb called clonotypes with MiXCR, one entry per CDR3 protein. The sample has approximately 45,000 distinct CDR3 sequences, 50% seen once. In its sample, this clonotype ranks as medium-sized (0.01 to 0.1%). What it binds is not known. CDR1 and CDR2 from the germline V gene are ENHRY and SYGVKD. The V end lost 6 bases, the J end lost 5 bases, and 8 bases lay between the germline ends. CDR3 length: 11 residues. Clinical symptoms and serum thyroxine were used for diagnosis; TRAb, thyroid ultrasound and orbital computed tomography were also relied on. Someone took the PBMCs out of about 9.7 ml of fresh peripheral blood.

The chain combines TRBV10-3 with TRBJ2-7, with TRBD1 as a possible D gene (7 bases). The source is an adult man with Graves' ophthalmopathy. The sample taken for sequencing was peripheral blood. The CDR3 region has the DNA TGTGCCATCAGCAGGGGGGACGAGCAGTACTTC. Translating gives CAISRGDEQYF.